Below are 21 T cell receptor beta chains sequenced from a single sample in a study of T cell responses to AZD1222 COVID-19 vaccine. The method was immunoSEQ multiplex PCR; TCRdb's version includes in-frame clones alone and lacks a portion of them. Of about 100,000 clones detected, more than 75% appear once; the ten largest clones hold 4% to 5%. This specimen was peripheral blood, taken on day 0 of MenACWY control vaccination. Receptors were obtained from an adult in good health.

This sequence joins TRBV28 and TRBJ1-4, with 9 bases aligning to TRBD1. Unmatched junction bases numbered 8, after V lost 5 bases and J lost 7 bases. This CDR3 contains 15 residues. Germline V lookup: CDR1 MDHEN, CDR2 SYDVKM. CDR3 sequence (DNA): TGTGCCAGCAGTCCTACCGGGACAGGGAGTGAAAAACTGTTTTTT. Translated, it gives CASSPTGTGSEKLFF.

CDR3 loop: CASTRGRGPLHF. CDR3 bases: TGTGCCAGCACCCGAGGCAGGGGGCCCCTCCACTTT. The rearrangement uses TRBV7-9 and TRBJ1-6; 7 positions match TRBD1. Trimming at V came to 7 bases and at J to 13 bases, leaving 7 bases not matched to a gene. The CDR3 has 12 amino acids. Per the germline V gene, CDR1 is SEHNR and CDR2 is FQNEAQ (reference sequence).

CDR3 loop: CASTPNGASMGEQYF. DNA of the CDR3: TGTGCCAGCACCCCTAACGGGGCTTCCATGGGCGAGCAGTACTTC. J is TRBJ2-7 and V is TRBV6-5; D may match TRBD1 or TRBD2 (5 bases each). Looked up from germline, CDR1 is MNHEY and CDR2 is SVGAGI. Trimming stripped 7 bases from V and 6 bases from J, with 22 bases between. The CDR3 has 15 amino acids.

This clone was seen only once. V usage is TRBV28 and J usage is TRBJ1-5, with no clear D. Trimming stripped 2 bases from V and 0 bases from J, with 5 bases between. Germline V gene lookup returns CDR1 MDHEN and CDR2 SYDVKM. The CDR3 runs to 14 residues. As DNA, the CDR3 is TGTGCCAGCAGTTTAGGTATTAGCAATCAGCCCCAGCATTTT. Amino acids: CASSLGISNQPQHF.

The genes are TRBV2 and TRBJ1-1; D unclear. This CDR3 contains 11 residues. In germline, CDR1 is SNHLY, CDR2 FYNNEI. The V end lost 4 bases, the J end lost 5 bases, and 5 bases lay between the germline ends. The CDR3 sequence is CASSVTTEAFF. The CDR3 bases are TGTGCCAGCAGTGTTACAACTGAAGCTTTCTTT.

V is TRBV3-1 (or the pseudogene TRBV3-2) and J is TRBJ1-5; no clear D gene. V gave up 1 base and J gave up 2 bases, with 3 bases separating them. Germline-derived CDR1 and CDR2 are LGHDT and YNNKEL (reference sequence). The CDR3 runs to 13 residues. The CDR3: CASSQGGNQPQHF. The DNA of the CDR3 is TGTGCCAGCAGCCAAGGGGGCAATCAGCCCCAGCATTTT.

The chain couples TRBV5-1 to TRBJ2-2, with D unclear. Trimming removed 0 bases from V and 1 base from J, with 4 bases in between. Germline V gives CDR1 SGHRS, CDR2 YFSETQ. The CDR3 contains 14 residues. CDR3 sequence: CASSLDRNTGELFF. In DNA, the CDR3 is TGCGCCAGCAGCTTGGATAGGAACACCGGGGAGCTGTTTTTT.

Concerning this clone itself: The sample carries other DNA sequences with the same CDR3. The gene calls are TRBV30 and TRBJ2-5; no firm D call. This CDR3 has 11 residues. Germline-derived CDR1 and CDR2 are GTSNPN and SVGIG (reference sequence). V gave up 0 bases and J gave up 5 bases, with 4 bases separating them. CDR3 in amino acids: CAWSVRETQYF. The CDR3 DNA is TGTGCCTGGAGTGTTCGGGAGACCCAGTACTTC.

V is TRBV5-1 and J is TRBJ2-3, with D tentatively TRBD2 (5 bases). The CDR3 length is 15 residues. With 4 bases removed from V and 0 bases from J, the gap between germline ends came to 12 bases. The germline V gene encodes CDR1 SGHRS and CDR2 YFSETQ. The CDR3 region has the DNA TGCGCCAGCAGCCTGGAGGCCAGTAGCACAGATACGCAGTATTTT. Protein sequence: CASSLEASSTDTQYF.

J is TRBJ1-4 and V is TRBV9, with D possibly matching TRBD1 (6 bases). CDR3 size: 15 residues. The germline V gene encodes CDR1 SGDLS and CDR2 YYNGEE. V lost 0 bases and J 9 bases, leaving 15 bases between the germline ends. CDR3 residues: CASSVGRGTSQKLFF. The CDR3 DNA reads TGTGCCAGCAGCGTAGGGAGGGGGACGTCACAAAAACTGTTTTTT.

This chain uses TRBV6-5 with TRBJ2-2; no clear D. Germline V gives CDR1 MNHEY, CDR2 SVGAGI. The CDR3 spans 15 residues. Between the trimmed V and J ends, which lost 0 bases and 5 bases, there was a span of 10 bases. The CDR3 DNA is TGTGCCAGCAGTTACTCCCACAGTTATACCGGGGAGCTGTTTTTT. Amino acid sequence: CASSYSHSYTGELFF.

Details on this clone: The sample contains more than one DNA sequence encoding this CDR3. The CDR3 DNA reads TGCAGTGCTAGGACTAGCAATGAGCAGTTCTTC. This translates into CSARTSNEQFF. V is TRBV20-1 and J is TRBJ2-1, with D maybe TRBD2 (6 bases). The germline V gene encodes CDR1 DFQATT and CDR2 SNEGSKA (reference sequence). Trimming left V 3 bases short and J 6 bases short, with 6 bases between. The CDR3 has 11 residues.

V usage is TRBV19 and J usage is TRBJ1-5; 9 bases agree with TRBD1. The V and J ends lost 8 bases and 4 bases, in that order; junction bases with no gene match: 3. This CDR3 is 13 amino acids long. Germline assignment: CDR1 LNHDA and CDR2 SQIVND (reference sequence). The CDR3 bases are TGTGCCAGTTGGGACAGGGAAAATCAGCCCCAGCATTTT. It translates to CASWDRENQPQHF.

This rearrangement joins TRBV7-2 to TRBJ2-1; 8 positions match TRBD2. The germline V gene has CDR1 SGHTA and CDR2 FQGNSA. This CDR3 contains 17 residues. The V gene end was trimmed by 5 bases and the J gene end by 6 bases; junction bases not matched to a gene: 15. Here the CDR3 reads CASSPHGRGGQVNEQFF. CDR3 nucleotide sequence: TGTGCCAGCAGCCCCCACGGACGGGGGGGGCAGGTCAATGAGCAGTTCTTC.

The chain couples TRBV2 to TRBJ1-2; D gene unclear. The CDR3 covers 13 residues. V was cut by 8 bases and J by 4 bases, with 14 bases left in between. The germline V gene has CDR1 SNHLY and CDR2 FYNNEI. The CDR3 DNA sequence: TGTGCCAGCGAAGGGCTCTGGGGCTATGGCTACACCTTC. Its protein is CASEGLWGYGYTF.

The table lists this clone with a few counts. V is TRBV28 and J is TRBJ1-2, with TRBD1 identical over 9 bases. CDR3 length equals 14 residues. From germline, CDR1 is MDHEN and CDR2 SYDVKM. Trimming took 8 bases from V and 8 from J; bases not matched to a gene: 12. The CDR3 DNA reads TGTGCCAGCTCCGGGACAGGGTCGTCTGGCGGCTACACCTTC. It codes for CASSGTGSSGGYTF.

J is TRBJ1-4 and V is TRBV5-1, with TRBD1 matching 7 bases. The CDR3 has 16 residues. Germline V CDR1 and CDR2: SGHRS, YFSETQ. Unmatched junction bases numbered 13, after V lost 4 bases and J lost 7 bases. The CDR3 region has the DNA TGCGCCAGCAGCCACTTACCTACAGGGGAAGTTGAAAAACTGTTTTTT. Its protein product is CASSHLPTGEVEKLFF.

This chain uses TRBV13 with TRBJ1-6, with unresolved D. V was pared by 5 bases and J by 7 bases, with 6 bases between. Germline V gene lookup returns CDR1 PRHDT and CDR2 FYEKMQ (reference sequence). This CDR3 is built from 12 residues. The chain's CDR3 is CASSLRNSPLHF. In DNA, the CDR3 is TGTGCCAGCAGCCTCAGGAATTCACCCCTCCACTTT.

The chain employs TRBV6-5 and TRBJ1-1; TRBD1 is a possible D gene (5 bases). The CDR3 is 14 amino acids. The V end lost 8 bases, the J end lost 3 bases, and 16 bases lay between the germline ends. Germline CDR1 and CDR2: MNHEY and SVGAGI. The CDR3 is CASLGGTLDTEAFF. The CDR3, as DNA: TGTGCCAGCTTGGGGGGGACCCTTGACACTGAAGCTTTCTTT.

CDR3 coding DNA: TGTGCCAGCAGTTACTTCGGGGGGGCTGATCAGCCCCAGCATTTT. The encoded protein is CASSYFGGADQPQHF. This chain connects TRBV6-2 or TRBV6-3 to TRBJ1-5, with a tentative D call TRBD1 (6 bases). Germline V CDR1 and CDR2: MNHEY, SVGEGT. The CDR3 covers 15 residues. Trimming left V 1 base short and J 5 bases short, with 12 bases between.

This clone was found a few times. The chain links TRBV28 to TRBJ1-4; possible D gene TRBD1, 5 bases. The CDR3 runs to 15 residues. V dropped 6 bases and J dropped 0 bases, with 11 bases sitting between them. Germline CDR1 is MDHEN and CDR2 is SYDVKM. CDR3 sequence reads: CASRDRVATNEKLFF. The CDR3 DNA follows: TGTGCCAGCAGAGACAGAGTTGCAACTAATGAAAAACTGTTTTTT.